This T cell receptor beta chain is from a study of blood T cells in healthy people across ages. V lost 4 bases, J lost 7 bases, and 17 bases lay in between. The CDR3 consists of 15 residues. Looked up from germline, CDR1 is SGHTA and CDR2 is FQGTGA. A J-beta primer mix and a sample-barcoded 5' primer were used in a second PCR of roughly 7 to 12 cycles. TCRdb reanalysed the 5' RACE reads using MiXCR and keeps one entry per CDR3 protein. The top ten hold more than 20% of the sample, which has some 1.8 million distinct CDR3 sequences, about two fifths seen once. Isolated PBMCs totaled at least 7 million in each sample.

The source material was blood. The TCR sequence derives from a human donor in good health. V gene TRBV7-3 combines with J gene TRBJ2-1; D possibly corresponds to TRBD1 (8 bases). The CDR3: CASSSQGGEGNEQFF. The CDR3 coding sequence is TGTGCCAGCAGCTCACAGGGGGGGGAGGGGAATGAGCAGTTCTTC.